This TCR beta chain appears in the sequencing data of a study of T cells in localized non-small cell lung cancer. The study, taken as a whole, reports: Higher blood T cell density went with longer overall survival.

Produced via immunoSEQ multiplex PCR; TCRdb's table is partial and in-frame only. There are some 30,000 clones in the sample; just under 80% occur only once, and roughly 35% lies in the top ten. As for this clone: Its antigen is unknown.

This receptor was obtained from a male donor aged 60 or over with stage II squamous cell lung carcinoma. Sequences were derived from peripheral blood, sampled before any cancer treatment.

CDR3 bases: TGCGCCAGCAGCTTCGATGGGGGGTCGAAGACTGAAGCTTTCTTT. It yields the protein CASSFDGGSKTEAFF. The gene calls are TRBV5-1 and TRBJ1-1; the D gene is possibly TRBD1 (5 bases). The germline CDR1 and CDR2 sequences are SGHRS and YFSETQ. The CDR3 has 15 residues. Trimming stripped 2 bases from V and 5 bases from J, with 16 bases between.